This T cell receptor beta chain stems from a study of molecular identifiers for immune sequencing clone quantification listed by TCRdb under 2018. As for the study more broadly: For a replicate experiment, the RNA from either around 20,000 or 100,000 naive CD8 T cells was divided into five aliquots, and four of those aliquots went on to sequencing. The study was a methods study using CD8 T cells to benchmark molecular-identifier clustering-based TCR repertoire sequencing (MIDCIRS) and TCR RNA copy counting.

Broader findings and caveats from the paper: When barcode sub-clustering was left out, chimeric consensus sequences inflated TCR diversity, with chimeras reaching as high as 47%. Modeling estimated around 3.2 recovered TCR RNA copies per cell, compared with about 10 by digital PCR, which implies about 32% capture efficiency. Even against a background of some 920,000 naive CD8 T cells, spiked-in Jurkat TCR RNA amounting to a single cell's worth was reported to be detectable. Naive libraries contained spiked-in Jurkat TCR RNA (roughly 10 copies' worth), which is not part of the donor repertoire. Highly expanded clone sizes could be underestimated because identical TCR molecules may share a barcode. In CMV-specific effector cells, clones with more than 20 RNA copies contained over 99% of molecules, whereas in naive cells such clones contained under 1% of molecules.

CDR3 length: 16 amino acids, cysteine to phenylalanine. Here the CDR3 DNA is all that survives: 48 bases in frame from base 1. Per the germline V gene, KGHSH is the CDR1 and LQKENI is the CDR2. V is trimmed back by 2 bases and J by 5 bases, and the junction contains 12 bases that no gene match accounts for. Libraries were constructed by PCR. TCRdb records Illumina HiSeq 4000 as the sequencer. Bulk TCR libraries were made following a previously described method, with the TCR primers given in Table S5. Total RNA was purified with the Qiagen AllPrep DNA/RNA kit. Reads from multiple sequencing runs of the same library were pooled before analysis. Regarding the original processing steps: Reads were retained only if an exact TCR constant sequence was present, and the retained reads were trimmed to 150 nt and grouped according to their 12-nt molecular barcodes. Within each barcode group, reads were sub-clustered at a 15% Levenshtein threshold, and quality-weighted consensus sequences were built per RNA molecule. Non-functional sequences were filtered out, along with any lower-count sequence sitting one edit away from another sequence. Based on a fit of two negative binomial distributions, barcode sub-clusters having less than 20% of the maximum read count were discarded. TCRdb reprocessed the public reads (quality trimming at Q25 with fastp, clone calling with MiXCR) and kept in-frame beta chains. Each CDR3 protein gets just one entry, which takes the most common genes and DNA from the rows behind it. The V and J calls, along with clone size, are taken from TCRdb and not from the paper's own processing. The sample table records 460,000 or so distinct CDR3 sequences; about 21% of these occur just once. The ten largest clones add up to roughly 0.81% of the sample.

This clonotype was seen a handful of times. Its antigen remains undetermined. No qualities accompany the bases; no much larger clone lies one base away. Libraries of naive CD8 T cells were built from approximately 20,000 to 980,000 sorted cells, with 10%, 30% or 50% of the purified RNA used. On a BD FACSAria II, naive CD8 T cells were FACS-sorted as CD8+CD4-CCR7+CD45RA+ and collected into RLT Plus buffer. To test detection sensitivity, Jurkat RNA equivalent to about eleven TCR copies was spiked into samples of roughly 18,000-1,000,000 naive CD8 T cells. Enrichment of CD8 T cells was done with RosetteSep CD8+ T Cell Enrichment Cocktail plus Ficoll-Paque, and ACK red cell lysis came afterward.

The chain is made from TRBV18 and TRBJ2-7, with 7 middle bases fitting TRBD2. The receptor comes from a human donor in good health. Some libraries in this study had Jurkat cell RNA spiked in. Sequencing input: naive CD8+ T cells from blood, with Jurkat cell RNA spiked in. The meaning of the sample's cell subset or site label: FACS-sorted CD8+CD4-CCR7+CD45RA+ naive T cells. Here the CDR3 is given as CASSPSPPRGMNEQYF. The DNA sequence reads TGTGCCAGCTCACCATCCCCTCCGCGGGGGATGAACGAGCAGTACTTC.